The rows below give T cell receptor beta chains drawn from one sample of a study of blood T cell repertoires in COVID-19. Sequencing used immunoSEQ multiplex PCR; TCRdb keeps in-frame clones, though not all of them. The table records around 200,000 clones, 86% of them present only once. The sample taken for sequencing was PBMCs or T cells enriched from blood (not recorded which). The source of these receptors is a man in his forties or fifties with acute COVID-19. CDR3s include the opening cysteine and the closing phenylalanine or tryptophan. The D gene is left open where the match is weak. Clone size, where shown, is once, few, many, or a class for clones that have expanded.

cdr3_aa	cdr3_nt	clone_size	v_call	j_call	d_call
CASSLRAGKNTGELFF	TGTGCCAGCAGCCTCCGAGCGGGAAAGAACACCGGGGAGCTGTTTTTT	.	TRBV28	TRBJ2-2	TRBD2
CATRLAGNTYEQYF	TGTGCCACGAGACTAGCGGGAAACACCTACGAGCAGTACTTC	few	TRBV10-3	TRBJ2-7	TRBD2
CASSGASLKYGYTF	TGTGCCAGCAGCGGGGCCTCGCTGAAATATGGCTACACCTTC	many	TRBV5-4	TRBJ1-2	.
CATSNADRLNTEAFF	TGTGCCACCAGCAATGCGGACAGATTGAACACTGAAGCTTTCTTT	.	TRBV15	TRBJ1-1	.
CASSLQRNTEAFF	TGCGCCAGCAGTCTACAGAGGAACACTGAAGCTTTCTTT	.	TRBV4-3	TRBJ1-1	.
CACRGGVGEAFF	TGTGCCTGCCGAGGGGGGGTAGGTGAAGCTTTCTTT	.	TRBV28	TRBJ1-1	.
CASSFVAGVYEQYF	TGTGCCAGCAGTTTTGTAGCGGGAGTGTACGAGCAGTACTTC	.	TRBV27	TRBJ2-7	TRBD2
CAISERGSTDTQYF	TGTGCCATCAGTGAGCGGGGGAGCACAGATACGCAGTATTTT	.	TRBV10-3	TRBJ2-3	.
CASSIAGQNNQPQHF	TGTGCCAGTAGTATAGCAGGCCAGAACAATCAGCCCCAGCATTTT	.	TRBV19	TRBJ1-5	.
CASRPGSLNIQYF	TGTGCCAGCCGTCCCGGGTCTTTAAACATTCAGTACTTC	.	TRBV28	TRBJ2-4	.
CASSVAMGGTAYNEQFF	TGTGCCAGCAGCGTAGCTATGGGGGGGACGGCCTACAATGAGCAGTTCTTC	.	TRBV9	TRBJ2-1	TRBD2
CASRRDSLQPQHF	TGTGCCAGCAGACGGGACAGTTTGCAGCCCCAGCATTTT	.	TRBV27	TRBJ1-5	TRBD1
CSVRQGSTSTDTQYF	TGCAGCGTTAGACAGGGCTCTACTAGCACAGATACGCAGTATTTT	.	TRBV29-1	TRBJ2-3	TRBD1
CASPYGGEQFF	TGTGCCAGTCCTTACGGCGGTGAGCAGTTCTTC	.	TRBV28	TRBJ2-1	.
CASSLAGSNQPQHF	TGTGCCAGCAGCTTGGCAGGAAGCAATCAGCCCCAGCATTTT	.	TRBV5-4	TRBJ1-5	.
CASYGREDRTFSYEQYF	TGTGCCAGTTATGGCCGGGAAGACAGGACCTTCTCCTACGAGCAGTACTTC	.	TRBV28	TRBJ2-7	.
CASSPVAATYNEQFF	TGTGCCAGCTCACCAGTGGCGGCGACCTACAATGAGCAGTTCTTC	.	TRBV18	TRBJ2-1	.
CASSLGAQEGYEQYF	TGTGCCAGCAGCTTAGGGGCCCAGGAAGGCTACGAGCAGTACTTC	.	TRBV7-6	TRBJ2-7	.
CAISAEAGSYTF	TGTGCCATCAGTGCGGAGGCTGGCAGCTACACCTTC	.	TRBV10-3	TRBJ1-2	.
CASSFYSGNQPQHF	TGTGCCAGCAGCTTCTATTCAGGAAATCAGCCCCAGCATTTT	.	TRBV5-6	TRBJ1-5	.
CATRGGSPGGYTF	TGCGCCACCAGGGGCGGCAGCCCGGGAGGCTACACCTTC	.	TRBV4-1	TRBJ1-2	.
CASSSGTGYEKLFF	TGCGCCAGCAGCTCCGGGACAGGGTATGAAAAACTGTTTTTT	.	TRBV5-1	TRBJ1-4	TRBD1
CASSKQAGDTEAFF	TGTGCCAGCAGCAAGCAGGCGGGGGACACTGAAGCTTTCTTT	few	TRBV9	TRBJ1-1	.
CASSIGTGHNEQFF	TGTGCCAGTAGTATAGGGACAGGTCACAATGAGCAGTTCTTC	.	TRBV19	TRBJ2-1	TRBD1
CASSLSAISGNTIYF	TGTGCCAGCAGTTTATCGGCCATCTCTGGAAACACCATATATTTT	once	TRBV27	TRBJ1-3	.
CASSPRQGLWAEAFF	TGTGCCAGCTCACCACGTCAGGGACTATGGGCTGAAGCTTTCTTT	.	TRBV18	TRBJ1-1	.
CASSPGQRGRNIQYF	TGCGCCAGCAGCCCAGGTCAGCGGGGGCGGAACATTCAGTACTTC	.	TRBV4-3	TRBJ2-4	TRBD2
CASSSRTGGSPLFF	TGTGCCAGCAGTTCACGGACAGGGGGCTCCCCTCTCTTCTTC	.	TRBV6-5	TRBJ2-7	TRBD1
CASRYRGPPYEQYF	TGTGCCAGCCGATACAGGGGGCCCCCCTACGAGCAGTACTTC	few	TRBV27	TRBJ2-7	TRBD1
CAWSVINSNYGYTF	TGTGCCTGGAGTGTAATAAACAGTAACTATGGCTACACCTTC	.	TRBV30	TRBJ1-2	.
CASSIVLAPLDEQFF	TGTGCCAGTAGTATCGTCTTAGCGCCCCTCGATGAGCAGTTCTTC	.	TRBV19	TRBJ2-1	.
CASSPVVTYNSPLHF	TGTGCCAGCAGCCCGGTTGTTACCTATAATTCACCCCTCCACTTT	.	TRBV5-5	TRBJ1-6	.
CASNVGQGFNEKLFF	TGTGCCAGCAACGTGGGACAGGGATTTAATGAAAAACTGTTTTTT	.	TRBV7-9	TRBJ1-4	TRBD1
CASSLLTDTQYF	TGTGCCAGCAGTTTACTCACAGATACGCAGTATTTT	.	TRBV28	TRBJ2-3	.
CASSSTRGGTYTPGELFF	TGTGCCAGCAGCTCAACCCGCGGGGGGACATACACACCCGGGGAGCTGTTTTTT	.	TRBV11-3	TRBJ2-2	TRBD2
CASNEAMNTEAFF	TGTGCCAGCAACGAGGCTATGAACACTGAAGCTTTCTTT	.	TRBV27	TRBJ1-1	.
CASSFGTENTGELFF	TGTGCCAGCAGTTTCGGGACAGAAAACACCGGGGAGCTGTTTTTT	.	TRBV28	TRBJ2-2	TRBD1
CASSPPGQKNTEAFF	TGTGCCAGCAGTCCCCCGGGACAGAAGAACACTGAAGCTTTCTTT	few	TRBV28	TRBJ1-1	TRBD1
CASRRDSRTTYEQYF	TGTGCCAGCAGGAGGGACAGTCGAACCACCTACGAGCAGTACTTC	.	TRBV11-1	TRBJ2-7	TRBD1
CASSPWADYTF	TGTGCCAGCAGTCCTTGGGCAGACTACACCTTC	few	TRBV2	TRBJ1-2	.
CASRRTGDGQHF	TGTGCCAGCAGAAGGACAGGGGACGGCCAGCATTTT	.	TRBV2	TRBJ1-5	TRBD1
CASSIRSTQPQHF	TGTGCCAGCAGTATACGTTCTACCCAGCCCCAGCATTTT	many	TRBV27	TRBJ1-5	.
CASSVDDSGTVYEQYF	TGTGCCAGCAGCGTAGATGATAGCGGGACTGTTTACGAGCAGTACTTC	.	TRBV9	TRBJ2-7	TRBD2
CASAEGGLTSPLHF	TGTGCCAGTGCCGAGGGGGGGTTAACTTCACCCCTCCACTTT	.	TRBV7-9	TRBJ1-6	.
CASSQRTGKDGELFF	TGTGCCAGCAGCCAAAGGACAGGGAAAGACGGGGAGCTGTTTTTT	few	TRBV7-3	TRBJ2-2	TRBD1
CASSLQPTGELFF	TGTGCCAGCAGCCTACAGCCCACCGGGGAGCTGTTTTTT	.	TRBV3-1/TRBV3-2	TRBJ2-2	.
CASSEPTGGSYEQYF	TGTGCCAGCAGTGAGCCTACAGGGGGCTCCTACGAGCAGTACTTC	.	TRBV25-1	TRBJ2-7	TRBD1
CASKLAGGNEQFF	TGTGCCAGCAAGCTAGCGGGAGGGAATGAGCAGTTCTTC	.	TRBV27	TRBJ2-1	TRBD2
CAIRASDSRSYEQYF	TGTGCCATCAGGGCATCGGACAGCAGGTCCTACGAGCAGTACTTC	.	TRBV10-3	TRBJ2-7	.
CATQGGTLFYGYTF	TGTGCCACTCAAGGGGGCACTCTATTCTATGGCTACACCTTC	.	TRBV28	TRBJ1-2	TRBD1
CASSPPGGPLHF	TGTGCCAGCTCACCACCAGGAGGACCCCTCCACTTT	.	TRBV18	TRBJ1-6	.